Sequencing of this T cell receptor beta chain was carried out in a study of beta chain features in type 1 diabetes (dated by TCRdb to 2017 to 2018). About the study as a whole: Patients and healthy donors did not differ in mean age, gender distribution, total cell number or subset yield. A total of around 110,000,000 sorted cells were examined across all samples, and RNA yield correlated strongly with the number of cells per subset. The study compared TCRB repertoires of sorted circulating CD4+ T cell subsets between recently diagnosed type 1 diabetes patients and matched healthy donors. Naive and central memory subsets were obtained from all 28 donors, but regulatory and stem cell-like memory subsets were isolated from only 8 patients and 8 healthy donors. General conclusions and limits of the study: Only small numbers of individuals were included in the HLA sub-analyses, which left unresolved whether HLA type had any influence on TCRB rearrangement. Shorter templates might be favored by PCR, yet because patient and control samples were amplified and corrected together, any such skew would affect both groups equally. Because cDNA was sequenced instead of genomic DNA, activated cells with high expression could be over-represented, although the groups did not differ in activation or CD3 levels. Patients with type 1 diabetes made fewer insertions and deleted more nucleotides at VDJ recombination sites, implying thymic rearrangement abnormalities. Type 1 diabetes patients showed a moderate but significant shortening of TCRB CDR3 length in all four CD4+ subsets. Naive, central memory and regulatory TCRB repertoires appeared more similar among patients than among healthy donors.

Each donor gave one peripheral blood draw, around 100 mL on average, collected into heparinised tubes. Using a panel that included CD45RO, CCR7, CD25, CD127, CD95 and CD27, naive, central memory, regulatory and stem cell-like memory CD4+ T cells were sorted on a BD FACSAria II. Purity was above 95% for every sorted population. PBMCs were isolated right away by Lymphoprep density gradient centrifugation and were stained directly, without culture. To minimize batch effects, samples were stained and sorted in pairs, one healthy donor with one patient per experiment. The entire amount of isolated RNA was reverse transcribed using the High Capacity cDNA Reverse Transcription Kit, so the sequenced TCRB transcripts were expressed ones. Deep immunoSEQ sequencing was performed on naive, central memory and regulatory T cell samples, with an average of approximately 3.9 million total reads per sample. Sorted cells were lysed in RLT buffer, and RNA was extracted using DNase-treated RNeasy Micro or Mini kits according to cell number. To prevent cross-contamination, each cell subset was processed individually, whereas patient and healthy donor samples were processed jointly. Using the immunoSEQ multiplex PCR, TCRB sequences were amplified from cDNA into 87-bp fragments spanning the CDR3 region. Sequencing of the amplicons was done on the Illumina HiSeq platform. The authors processed their data as follows. PCR bias was corrected computationally using synthetic template baselines, and reads within Hamming distance 2 were collapsed, with unmergeable singletons discarded. Reads were aligned against IMGT so that V, D and J genes, CDR3 length and insertions or deletions at six rearrangement sites could be assigned. Within each subset, clonotype counts were normalized to sorted cell number, and only after that were true diversity and Gini coefficients computed with the tcR R package. The overlap coefficient, calculated on TCRB nucleotide sequences, was used to measure repertoire sharing. As a proxy for the pre-selection repertoire, out-of-frame TCRB sequences from naive cells were analyzed. The clones in this table, taken by TCRdb from immuneACCESS, are in-frame only. Not every clone is retained; where verified, under half of the shortfall comes from an unresolved V gene, and the cause of the rest is unknown. That table is the source of V, J and clone size, and D and trimming were worked out from the DNA. Within this sample are more than 300,000 clones, with roughly 12% of them counted one time only. Less than 0.02% of the sample goes to the ten largest clones.

A word on this clone: There is no known antigen for this receptor. Base qualities are not at hand, and no much larger clone is one base apart.

There are 14 amino acids in the CDR3, from cysteine to phenylalanine inclusive. CDR3 DNA only is kept here, 42 bases in frame from base 1. For this chain, trimming is 4 bases at the V end and 4 bases at the J end, and the number of junction bases without a gene match is 6. For CDR1 and CDR2, the germline V gene lists SGHTA and FQGNSA. The source material was naive CD4+ T cells from blood. The cell subset or site tag for this specimen amounts to: true naive CD4+ T cells. The TCR originated in a man between 18 and 29 years old in good health. This sequence uses TRBV7-2 and TRBJ1-1; 7 nucleotides in the junction match TRBD1. The encoded CDR3 is CASSYITGVTEAFF. The nucleotide sequence is TGTGCCAGCAGCTATATTACAGGGGTCACTGAAGCTTTCTTT.